This TCR beta chain originates from a study of shared clonotypes between healthy human individuals. Study-wide points: Sharing across several donors was seen in around 5.1% of naive CD4 clonotypes. The small donor group covered limited genetic and exposure diversity.

CDR1 and CDR2 (germline): MNHEY, SVGAGI. The V segment lost 5 bases and the J segment 2 bases; nucleotides outside the gene matches: 3. This CDR3 is 13 amino acids long. Regarding this clone: Its antigen is unidentified.

Assay: immunoSEQ multiplex PCR; the TCRdb copy retains only in-frame clones and omits some. This table holds more than 2 million clones, nearly 97% found once. Donors, healthy HIV-negative adults, lacked recent acute infections or vaccinations. The TCR sequence derives from a man between 18 and 29 years old in good health. The material sequenced was naive CD4+ T cells sorted from blood. Subset reported: CD45RA+ positively selected. This rearrangement joins TRBV6-5 to TRBJ2-7, with TRBD1 identical over 7 bases. This CDR3 is CASSTGDAYEQYF. The CDR3 DNA reads as TGTGCCAGCAGTACAGGGGACGCCTACGAGCAGTACTTC.